The present entry profiles one T cell receptor (beta chain) with its context. Its antigen remains unidentified. No base quality values were provided; no much bigger clone lies one nucleotide off. The entire amount of isolated RNA was reverse transcribed using the High Capacity cDNA Reverse Transcription Kit, so the sequenced TCRB transcripts were expressed ones. Deep immunoSEQ sequencing was applied to naive, central memory and regulatory T cell samples, giving an average of about 3.6 million total reads per sample. Sorted cells were lysed in RLT buffer and RNA was extracted with DNase-treated RNeasy Micro or Mini kits, depending on cell number. To prevent cross-contamination, every cell subset was processed on its own, while patient and healthy donor samples were processed together. The immunoSEQ multiplex PCR was used to amplify TCRB sequences from cDNA, generating 87-bp fragments that spanned the CDR3 region. Sequencing of the amplicons was performed on the Illumina HiSeq platform. In the authors' own workflow: PCR bias was computationally corrected using synthetic template baselines, reads within Hamming distance 2 were collapsed, and singletons that could not be merged were discarded. By aligning reads against IMGT, V, D and J genes, CDR3 length, and insertions or deletions at six rearrangement sites were assigned. Clonotype counts were normalized to sorted cell number within each subset before computing true diversity and Gini coefficients with the tcR R package. The overlap coefficient, calculated on TCRB nucleotide sequences, was used to quantify repertoire sharing. Out-of-frame TCRB sequences from naive cells were analyzed as a proxy for the pre-selection repertoire. TCRdb's version of the immuneACCESS table is confined to in-frame rearrangements and falls short of the full clone set. An unresolved V gene accounts for under half of the shortfall where checked; the remainder is of unknown origin. V and J calls and clone size come straight from that table; D and trimming were deduced from the DNA. A total of some 230,000 clones appear in this sample, 7.5% to 10% of them only once. In total, the top ten clones hold just under 0.035% of the sample.

The CDR3 runs 14 residues from the cysteine to the phenylalanine. Only the CDR3 region is kept as DNA, spanning 42 bases read in frame from base 1. Via the germline V gene (reference sequence), CDR1 is LNHDA and CDR2 SQIVND. Trimming takes 8 bases from V and 5 bases from J, and the germline ends sit 16 bases apart. Each donor gave one peripheral blood draw, around 0.12 L on average, collected into heparinised tubes. Naive, central memory, regulatory and stem cell-like memory CD4+ T cells were sorted on a BD FACSAria II using a panel including CD45RO, CCR7, CD25, CD127, CD95 and CD27. All sorted populations exceeded 98% purity. PBMCs were separated immediately by Lymphoprep density gradient centrifugation and were stained directly, without being cultured. Samples were stained and sorted in pairs, with one healthy donor and one patient per experiment, so that batch effects were minimized. This sample was taken from a study of beta chain features in type 1 diabetes (dated by TCRdb to 2016 to 2019). With regard to the full study: Mean age, gender distribution, total cell number and subset yield did not differ between patients and healthy donors. A total of about 100 million sorted cells were examined across all samples, and RNA yield correlated strongly with the number of cells per subset. In the study, TCRB repertoires of sorted circulating CD4+ T cell subsets from recently diagnosed type 1 diabetes patients were compared with those of matched healthy donors. Whereas all 30 or so donors provided naive and central memory subsets, regulatory and stem cell-like memory subsets were isolated from just 8 patients and about 8 healthy donors. What the research found in general, with its limitations: The naive, central memory and regulatory TCRB repertoires appeared to resemble one another more closely among patients than among healthy donors. Because the HLA sub-analyses included only small numbers of individuals, any influence of HLA type on TCRB rearrangement was left unresolved. Sequencing cDNA rather than genomic DNA could over-represent highly expressing activated cells, although activation and CD3 levels did not differ between groups. A moderate but significant shortening of TCRB CDR3 length was observed in type 1 diabetes patients in all four CD4+ subsets. Shorter templates might have been favored by PCR, but patient and control samples were amplified and corrected together, so both groups would have been affected equally by any skew. At VDJ recombination sites, type 1 diabetes patients had fewer insertions and more deleted nucleotides, which implies abnormalities in thymic rearrangement.

Source material: naive CD4+ T cells from blood. The cell subset or site tag for this specimen amounts to: true naive CD4+ T cells. The TCR sequence derives from a woman between 18 and 29 years old in good health. This chain joins TRBV19 to TRBJ1-5; TRBD1 might be the D gene, on 5 matching bases. The CDR3 here reads CASHSGLGDQPQHF. The nucleotide sequence reads TGTGCCAGTCACTCAGGGCTCGGAGATCAGCCCCAGCATTTT. With all but the CDR3 taken from the reference TRBV19 and TRBJ1-5 genes, the full variable domain is: DGGITQSPKYLFRKEGQNVTLSCEQNLNHDAMYWYRQDPGQGLRLIYYSQIVNDFQKGDIAEGYSVSREKKESFPLTVTSAQKNPTAFYLCASHSGLGDQPQHFGDGTRLSIL.